The 18 T cell receptor beta chains reported below all come from one sample, sequenced in a study of CD4+ T cells in melanoma. Generated by immunoSEQ multiplex PCR, the TCRdb table keeps only in-frame clones and is missing some. The data contain 20,000 to 25,000 clones, around 80% of them singletons. The origin of the receptors is a human donor with melanoma.

The CDR3 region has the DNA TGTGCCAGCAGCTTATACCCGACAGGGGTCATTCAGCCCCAGCATTTT. Protein: CASSLYPTGVIQPQHF. V gene TRBV7-6 combines with J gene TRBJ1-5, with TRBD1 matching over 8 bases. The CDR3 consists of 16 residues. The germline V gene has CDR1 SGHVS and CDR2 FNYEAQ. Trimming removed 2 bases from V and 6 bases from J; junction bases left unmatched: 9. The variable domain in full, with the rest retrieved from reference TRBV7-6 and TRBJ1-5, is GAGVSQSPRYKVTKRGQDVALRCDPISGHVSLYWYRQALGQGPEFLTYFNYEAQQDKSGLPNDRFSAERPEGSISTLTIQRTEQRDSAMYRCASSLYPTGVIQPQHFGDGTRLSIL.

The rearrangement links TRBV11-1 to TRBJ1-5; a possible D gene is TRBD1 (5 bases). The CDR3 sequence is 13 residues long. Germline V lookup: CDR1 SGHAT, CDR2 FQDESV (reference sequence). The ends were cut back, 3 bases at V and 7 bases at J, with 10 bases in the middle. The chain's CDR3 is CASSFHQGQPQHF. The CDR3 DNA sequence: TGTGCCAGCAGCTTTCACCAGGGACAGCCCCAGCATTTT.

The V and J genes are TRBV28 and TRBJ1-1; possibly TRBD1 for D (6 bases). Germline V lookup: CDR1 MDHEN, CDR2 SYDVKM. The CDR3 has 14 residues. Trimming pared 9 bases from V and 6 bases from J, leaving 20 bases between. CDR3 residues: CASHDRQGHSEAFF. CDR3 bases: TGTGCCAGTCACGATAGGCAGGGGCACTCTGAAGCTTTCTTT.

The V and J genes are TRBV7-8 and TRBJ2-7; 10 nucleotides align to TRBD2. Germline CDR1 reads SGHVS; CDR2 reads FQNEAQ. V gave up 5 bases and J gave up 5 bases; unmatched junction bases: 12. This CDR3 is built from 16 residues. The CDR3 spells CASSRGLAGVYDEQYF. CDR3 nucleotides: TGTGCCAGCAGCCGCGGGCTAGCGGGGGTCTATGACGAGCAGTACTTC.

This clone was counted only a few times. The chain joins TRBV5-8 to TRBJ1-1; D not certain. The CDR3 has 13 amino acids. CDR1 is SGHTS and CDR2 is YDEGEE in the germline V gene. Trimming removed 2 bases at V and 1 base at J, with 6 bases between. The CDR3 is CASSFPQNTEAFF. DNA for the CDR3: TGTGCCAGCAGCTTTCCGCAGAACACTGAAGCTTTCTTT.

This sequence joins TRBV7-8 and TRBJ1-5; the D is unclear. The germline CDR1 and CDR2 sequences are SGHVS and FQNEAQ. The V end was cut by 1 base, the J end by 3 bases, with 7 bases between. The length of the CDR3 is 14 residues. CDR3 coding DNA: TGTGCCAGCAGCTTAGAGGGTTACAATCAGCCCCAGCATTTT. Amino acid sequence: CASSLEGYNQPQHF. The full variable domain, completed using reference TRBV7-8 and TRBJ1-5, is GAGVSQSPRYKVAKRGQDVALRCDPISGHVSLFWYQQALGQGPEFLTYFQNEAQLDKSGLPSDRFFAERPEGSVSTLKIQRTQQEDSAVYLCASSLEGYNQPQHFGDGTRLSIL.

DNA for the CDR3: TGTGCCAGCAGACAGACAGGGGCCCATGGCTACACCTTC. It encodes CASRQTGAHGYTF. J is TRBJ1-2 and V is TRBV6-6; TRBD1 matches 8 bases. The trim removed 6 bases at V and 6 bases at J, leaving 6 bases unmatched. This CDR3 has 13 residues. Germline V gene lookup returns CDR1 MNHNY and CDR2 SVGAGI (reference sequence).

The chain links TRBV5-1 to TRBJ2-1; 9 nucleotides agree with TRBD2. The V gene end was trimmed by 2 bases and the J gene end by 7 bases; junction bases not matched to a gene: 7. CDR3 length equals 15 residues. The germline CDR1 and CDR2 sequences are SGHRS and YFSETQ. The CDR3, as DNA: TGCGCCAGCAGCTTAACCGGGGCGGGGGGGAATGAGCAGTTCTTC. This encodes CASSLTGAGGNEQFF.

This clone was recorded once. The chain uses TRBV9 and TRBJ2-2; D is unresolved. This CDR3 is built from 16 residues. With 5 bases removed from V and 0 bases from J, the gap between germline ends came to 14 bases. Germline V gene sequence: CDR1 SGDLS, CDR2 YYNGEE. The CDR3 protein is CASSLEDLTNTGELFF. CDR3 bases: TGTGCCAGCAGTCTAGAGGACCTAACGAACACCGGGGAGCTGTTTTTT.

V and J are TRBV18 and TRBJ2-5; tentative D call: TRBD1 (5 bases). This CDR3 comprises 14 residues. Germline CDR1 KGHSH, CDR2 LQKENI. V lost 2 bases and J 1 base, leaving 8 bases between the germline ends. CDR3 coding DNA: TGTGCCAGCTCACCAGGGGCTTTCCAAGAGACCCAGTACTTC. Amino acid sequence: CASSPGAFQETQYF.

The chain employs TRBV5-1 and TRBJ1-2, with TRBD1 as a possible D gene (5 bases). V lost 1 base to trimming and J lost 6 bases, with 13 bases between them. This CDR3 spans 14 amino acids. Looked up from germline, CDR1 is SGHRS and CDR2 is YFSETQ. CDR3: CASSLSRTSNGYTF. DNA of the CDR3: TGCGCCAGCAGCTTGTCGCGGACAAGCAATGGCTACACCTTC.

V gene TRBV5-1 combines with J gene TRBJ1-2; 10 positions agree with TRBD1. This CDR3 region has 14 residues. Germline lookup yields CDR1 SGHRS and CDR2 YFSETQ. Losses at the gene ends were 3 bases for V and 5 bases for J; bases not matched to a gene: 4. The CDR3 sequence: CASSSGDRGYGYTF. DNA for the CDR3: TGCGCCAGCAGCTCAGGGGACAGGGGATATGGCTACACCTTC. The full variable domain, with the rest looked up from reference TRBV5-1 and TRBJ1-2, is KAGVTQTPRYLIKTRGQQVTLSCSPISGHRSVSWYQQTPGQGLQFLFEYFSETQRNKGNFPGRFSGRQFSNSRSEMNVSTLELGDSALYLCASSSGDRGYGYTFGSGTRLTVV.

V gene TRBV7-2 combines with J gene TRBJ1-6; D unresolved. Trimming took 1 base from V and 7 from J, leaving 5 bases between them. From germline, CDR1 is SGHTA and CDR2 FQGNSA. The length of the CDR3 is 13 residues. CDR3 sequence (DNA): TGTGCCAGCAGCTTAGGCCCCAATTCACCCCTCCACTTT. Its protein is CASSLGPNSPLHF. Full variable domain (outside the CDR3, taken from reference TRBV7-2 and TRBJ1-6): GAGVSQSPSNKVTEKGKDVELRCDPISGHTALYWYRQSLGQGLEFLIYFQGNSAPDKSGLPSDRFSAERTGGSVSTLTIQRTQQEDSAVYLCASSLGPNSPLHFGNGTRLTVT.

The chain employs TRBV15 and TRBJ1-6; D is ambiguous. With 0 bases removed from V and 0 bases from J, the gap between germline ends came to 9 bases. Germline lookup yields CDR1 LNHNV and CDR2 YYDKDF (reference sequence). The CDR3 extends over 17 amino acids. CDR3: CATSRESSSSYNSPLHF. CDR3 bases: TGTGCCACCAGCAGAGAGAGCAGCAGCTCCTATAATTCACCCCTCCACTTT.

The table lists this clone with a count of one. The chain has TRBV7-2 and TRBJ1-1; 7 positions match TRBD1. The CDR3 has 13 residues. V lost 5 bases to trimming and J lost 4 bases; unmatched junction nucleotides: 4. Germline lookup yields CDR1 SGHTA and CDR2 FQGNSA. CDR3 sequence reads: CASSLGQLTEAFF. Here the CDR3 DNA reads TGTGCCAGCAGCCTGGGACAGCTCACTGAAGCTTTCTTT.

This rearrangement joins TRBV2 to TRBJ2-7; TRBD2 matches 15 bases. Trimming removed 6 bases from V and 0 bases from J; junction bases left unmatched: 9. The germline gives CDR1 SNHLY, CDR2 FYNNEI. CDR3 length: 18 amino acids. CDR3 nucleotides: TGTGCCAGCAGCCGGGGACTAGCGGGGGGCTTAAGCTCCTACGAGCAGTACTTC. Amino acid sequence: CASSRGLAGGLSSYEQYF.

This sequence joins TRBV19 and TRBJ2-7, with D uncertain. The CDR3 covers 14 residues. The germline V and J ends were trimmed by 3 bases and 3 bases, with 12 bases remaining between them. The germline CDR1 and CDR2 sequences are LNHDA and SQIVND (reference sequence). CDR3 sequence: CASSMGHLDYEQYF. The CDR3 DNA follows: TGTGCCAGTAGTATGGGCCATTTGGACTACGAGCAGTACTTC.

The chain joins TRBV7-3 to TRBJ2-1; either TRBD1 or TRBD2 may fit D (6 bases each). The V gene's germline CDR1 is SGHTA and CDR2 FQGTGA. The ends were cut back, 1 base at V and 6 bases at J, with 7 bases in the middle. This CDR3 region has 13 residues. In DNA, the CDR3 is TGTGCCAGCAGCTTAAAGGGGGGCAATGAGCAGTTCTTC. It is translated as CASSLKGGNEQFF.